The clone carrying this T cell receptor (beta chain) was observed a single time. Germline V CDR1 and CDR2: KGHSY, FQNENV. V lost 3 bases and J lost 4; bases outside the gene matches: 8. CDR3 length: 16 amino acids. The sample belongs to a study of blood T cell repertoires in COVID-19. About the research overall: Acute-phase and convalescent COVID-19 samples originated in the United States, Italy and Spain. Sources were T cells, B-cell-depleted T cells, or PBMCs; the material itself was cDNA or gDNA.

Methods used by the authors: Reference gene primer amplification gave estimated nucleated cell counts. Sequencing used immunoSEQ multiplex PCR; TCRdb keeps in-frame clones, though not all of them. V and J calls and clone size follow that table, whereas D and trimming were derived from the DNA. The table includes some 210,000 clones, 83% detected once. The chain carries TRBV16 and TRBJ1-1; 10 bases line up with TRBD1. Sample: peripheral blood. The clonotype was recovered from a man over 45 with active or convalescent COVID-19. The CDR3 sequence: CASSHLTGGLGTEAFF. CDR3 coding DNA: TGTGCCAGCAGCCATTTGACAGGGGGCCTAGGCACTGAAGCTTTCTTT.